The T cell receptor (beta chain) under discussion was sequenced for a study of T cell responses to AZD1222 COVID-19 vaccine. Sequencing was performed with immunoSEQ multiplex PCR; in TCRdb, only in-frame clones are kept and a portion is missing. This sample yields about 160,000 clones, of which around 92% are seen a single time; roughly 0.98% belongs to the top ten. This CDR3 spans 15 amino acids. The V end lost 6 bases, the J end lost 0 bases, and 13 bases lay between the germline ends. CDR1 SNHLY and CDR2 FYNNEI come from the germline V gene. Regarding this clone: Antigen specificity is unknown.

Regarding the study as a whole: Seropositivity was recorded at baseline in only a handful of AZD1222 recipients. Donors were chiefly white British, with a greater number of females, and clonal diversity was perhaps underestimated. Repertoire sampling occurred only after the peak T cell response. A reported finding is that nearly half of spike-specific TCRs target unmutated variant regions.

Sequenced material: peripheral blood, taken 28 days after the second AZD1222 dose. This TCR was sampled from an adult who received the AZD1222 COVID-19 vaccine. The chain is built from TRBV2 and TRBJ2-3, with a possible D match to TRBD1 (6 bases). The chain's CDR3 is CASSPGDISTDTQYF. The CDR3 bases are TGTGCCAGCAGCCCAGGGGATATTAGCACAGATACGCAGTATTTT.